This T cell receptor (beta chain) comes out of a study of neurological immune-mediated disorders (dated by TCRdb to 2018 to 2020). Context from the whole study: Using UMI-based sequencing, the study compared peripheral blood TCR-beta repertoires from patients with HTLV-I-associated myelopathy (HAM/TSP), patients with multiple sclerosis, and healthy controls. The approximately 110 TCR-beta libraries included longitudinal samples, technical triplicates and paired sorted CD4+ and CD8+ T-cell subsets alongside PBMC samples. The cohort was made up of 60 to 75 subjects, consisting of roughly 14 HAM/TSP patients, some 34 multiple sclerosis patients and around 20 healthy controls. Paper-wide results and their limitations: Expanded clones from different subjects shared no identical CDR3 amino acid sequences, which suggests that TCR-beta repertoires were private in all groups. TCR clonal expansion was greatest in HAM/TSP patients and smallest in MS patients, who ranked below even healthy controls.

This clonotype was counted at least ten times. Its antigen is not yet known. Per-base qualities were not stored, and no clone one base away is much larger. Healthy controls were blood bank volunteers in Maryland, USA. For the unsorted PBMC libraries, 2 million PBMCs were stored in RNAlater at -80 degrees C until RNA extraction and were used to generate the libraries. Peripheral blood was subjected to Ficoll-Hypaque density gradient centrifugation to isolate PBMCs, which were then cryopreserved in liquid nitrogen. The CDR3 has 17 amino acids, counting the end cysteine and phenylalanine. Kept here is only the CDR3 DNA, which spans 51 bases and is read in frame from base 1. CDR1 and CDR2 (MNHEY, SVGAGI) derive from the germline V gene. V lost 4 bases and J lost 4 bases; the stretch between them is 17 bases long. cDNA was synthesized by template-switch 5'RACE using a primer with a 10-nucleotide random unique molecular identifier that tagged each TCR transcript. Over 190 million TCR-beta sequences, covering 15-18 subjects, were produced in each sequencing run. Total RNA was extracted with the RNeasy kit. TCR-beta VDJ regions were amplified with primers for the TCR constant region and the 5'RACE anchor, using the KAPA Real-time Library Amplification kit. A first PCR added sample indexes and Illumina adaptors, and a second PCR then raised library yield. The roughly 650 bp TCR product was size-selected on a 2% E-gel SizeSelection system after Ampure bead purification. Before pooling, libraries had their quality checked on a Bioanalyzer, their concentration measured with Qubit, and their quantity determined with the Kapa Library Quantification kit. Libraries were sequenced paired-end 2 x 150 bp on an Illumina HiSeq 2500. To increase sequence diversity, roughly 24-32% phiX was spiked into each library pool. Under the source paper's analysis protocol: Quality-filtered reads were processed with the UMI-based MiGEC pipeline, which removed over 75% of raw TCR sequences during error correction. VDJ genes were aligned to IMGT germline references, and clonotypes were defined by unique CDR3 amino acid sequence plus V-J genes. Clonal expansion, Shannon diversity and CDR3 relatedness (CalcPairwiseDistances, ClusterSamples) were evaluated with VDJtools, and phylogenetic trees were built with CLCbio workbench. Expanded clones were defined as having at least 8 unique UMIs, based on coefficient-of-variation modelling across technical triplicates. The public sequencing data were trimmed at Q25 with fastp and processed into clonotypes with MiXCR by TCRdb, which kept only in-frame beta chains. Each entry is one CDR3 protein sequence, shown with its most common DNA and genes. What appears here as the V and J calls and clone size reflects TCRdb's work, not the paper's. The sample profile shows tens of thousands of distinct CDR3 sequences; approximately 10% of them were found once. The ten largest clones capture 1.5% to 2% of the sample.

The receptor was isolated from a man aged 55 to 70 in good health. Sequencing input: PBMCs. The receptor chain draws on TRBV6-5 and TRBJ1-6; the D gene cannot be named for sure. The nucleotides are TGTGCCAGCAGTTCCAACCTGATGGCAGGTTATAATTCACCCCTCCACTTT. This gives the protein CASSSNLMAGYNSPLHF.